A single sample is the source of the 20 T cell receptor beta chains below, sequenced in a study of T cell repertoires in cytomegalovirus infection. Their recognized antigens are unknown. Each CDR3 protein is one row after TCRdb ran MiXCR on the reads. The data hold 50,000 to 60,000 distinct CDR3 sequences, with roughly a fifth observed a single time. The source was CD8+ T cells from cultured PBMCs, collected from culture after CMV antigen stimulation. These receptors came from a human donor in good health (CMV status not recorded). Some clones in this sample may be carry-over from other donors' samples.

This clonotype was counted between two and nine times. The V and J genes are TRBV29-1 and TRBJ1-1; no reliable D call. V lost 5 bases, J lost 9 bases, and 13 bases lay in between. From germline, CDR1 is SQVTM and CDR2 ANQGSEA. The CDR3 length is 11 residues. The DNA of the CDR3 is TGCAGCGTTCCCGGGAAGCTTCAAGCTTTCTTT. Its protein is CSVPGKLQAFF.

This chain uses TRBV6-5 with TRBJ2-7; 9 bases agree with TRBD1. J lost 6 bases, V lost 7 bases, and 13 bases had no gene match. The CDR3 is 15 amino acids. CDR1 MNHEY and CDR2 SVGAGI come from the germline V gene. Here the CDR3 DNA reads TGTGCCAGCACAAGGGCCGGACAGGGGCATATCGAGCAGTACTTC. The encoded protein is CASTRAGQGHIEQYF.

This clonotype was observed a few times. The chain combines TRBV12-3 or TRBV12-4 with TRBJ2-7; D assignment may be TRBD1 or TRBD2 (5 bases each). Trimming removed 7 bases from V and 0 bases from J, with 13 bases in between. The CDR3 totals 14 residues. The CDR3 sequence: CASTFGTRSYEQYF. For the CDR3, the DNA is TGTGCCAGCACCTTTGGGACGCGCTCCTACGAGCAGTACTTC.

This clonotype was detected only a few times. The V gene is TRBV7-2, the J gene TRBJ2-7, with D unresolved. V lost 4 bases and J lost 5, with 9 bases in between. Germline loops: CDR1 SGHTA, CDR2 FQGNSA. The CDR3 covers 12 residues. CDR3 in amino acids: CASSYPRHEQYF. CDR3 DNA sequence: TGTGCCAGCAGCTACCCCCGCCACGAGCAGTACTTC.

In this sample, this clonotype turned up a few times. CDR3 protein: CASSLSFSGELFF. DNA of the CDR3: TGTGCCAGCAGCTTAAGCTTCTCCGGGGAGCTGTTTTTT. This chain uses TRBV11-2 with TRBJ2-2; D unresolved. Trimming took off 2 bases at V and 6 bases at J, with 7 bases between the two ends. This CDR3 is built from 13 residues. Germline-derived CDR1 and CDR2 are SGHAT and FQNNGV.

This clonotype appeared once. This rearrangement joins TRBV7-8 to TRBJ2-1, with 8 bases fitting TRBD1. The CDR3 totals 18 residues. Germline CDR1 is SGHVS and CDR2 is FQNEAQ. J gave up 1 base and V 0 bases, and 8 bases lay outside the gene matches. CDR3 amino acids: CASSLAERGQVSYNEQFF. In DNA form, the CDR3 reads TGTGCCAGCAGCTTAGCCGAGAGGGGACAGGTATCCTACAATGAGCAGTTCTTC.

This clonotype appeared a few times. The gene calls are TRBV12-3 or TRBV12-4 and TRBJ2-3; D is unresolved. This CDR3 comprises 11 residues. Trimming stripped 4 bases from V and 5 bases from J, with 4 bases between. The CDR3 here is CASSSGDTQYF. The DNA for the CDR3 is TGTGCCAGCAGTTCGGGAGATACGCAGTATTTT.

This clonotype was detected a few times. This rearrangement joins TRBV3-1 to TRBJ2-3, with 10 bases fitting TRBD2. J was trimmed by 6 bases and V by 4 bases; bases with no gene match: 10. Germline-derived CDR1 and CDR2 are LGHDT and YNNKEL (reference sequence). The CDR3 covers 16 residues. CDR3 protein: CASSPLAGGNMDTQYF. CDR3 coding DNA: TGTGCCAGCAGCCCCTTAGCGGGGGGTAATATGGATACGCAGTATTTT.

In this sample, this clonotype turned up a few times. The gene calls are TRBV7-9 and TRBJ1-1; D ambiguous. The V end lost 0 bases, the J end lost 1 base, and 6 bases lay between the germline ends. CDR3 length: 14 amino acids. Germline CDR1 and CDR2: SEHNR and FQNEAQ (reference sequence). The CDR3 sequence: CASSLAAANTEAFF. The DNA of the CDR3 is TGTGCCAGCAGCTTAGCGGCTGCGAACACTGAAGCTTTCTTT.

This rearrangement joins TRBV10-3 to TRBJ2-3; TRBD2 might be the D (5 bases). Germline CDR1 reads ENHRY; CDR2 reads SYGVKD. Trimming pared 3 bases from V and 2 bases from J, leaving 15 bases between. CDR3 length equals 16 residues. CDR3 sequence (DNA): TGTGCCATCAGTGAACCCGATGGGCGGGCCACAGATACGCAGTATTTT. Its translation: CAISEPDGRATDTQYF.

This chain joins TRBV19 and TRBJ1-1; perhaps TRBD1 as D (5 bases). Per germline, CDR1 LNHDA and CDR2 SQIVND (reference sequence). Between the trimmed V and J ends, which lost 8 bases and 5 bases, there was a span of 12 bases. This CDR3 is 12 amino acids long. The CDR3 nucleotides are TGTGCCAGTTACGGGGGAGCAACTGAAGCTTTCTTT. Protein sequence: CASYGGATEAFF.

CDR3 sequence: CASSLDRQTTSTDTQYF. DNA for the CDR3: TGTGCCAGCAGCTTAGACCGCCAGACTACTAGCACAGATACGCAGTATTTT. The rearrangement uses TRBV7-6 and TRBJ2-3; perhaps TRBD2 as D (5 bases). Germline V gene sequence: CDR1 SGHVS, CDR2 FNYEAQ. The V end was cut by 1 base, the J end by 0 bases, with 14 bases between. The CDR3 length is 17 residues.

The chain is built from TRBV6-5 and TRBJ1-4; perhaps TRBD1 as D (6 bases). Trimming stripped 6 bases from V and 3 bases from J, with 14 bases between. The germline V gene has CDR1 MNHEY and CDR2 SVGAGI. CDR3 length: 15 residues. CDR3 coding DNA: TGTGCCAGCAGAAGACAGGCAGTGGCTAATGAAAAACTGTTTTTT. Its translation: CASRRQAVANEKLFF.

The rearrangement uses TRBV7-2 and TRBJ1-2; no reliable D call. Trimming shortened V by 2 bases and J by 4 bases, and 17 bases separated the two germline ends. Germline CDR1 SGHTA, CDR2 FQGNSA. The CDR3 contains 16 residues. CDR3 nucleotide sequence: TGTGCCAGCAGCTTAAATACCGGGCCGGCGGGCTATGGCTACACCTTC. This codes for CASSLNTGPAGYGYTF. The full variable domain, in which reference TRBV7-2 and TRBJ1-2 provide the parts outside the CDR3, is GAGVSQSPSNKVTEKGKDVELRCDPISGHTALYWYRQSLGQGLEFLIYFQGNSAPDKSGLPSDRFSAERTGGSVSTLTIQRTQQEDSAVYLCASSLNTGPAGYGYTFGSGTRLTVV.

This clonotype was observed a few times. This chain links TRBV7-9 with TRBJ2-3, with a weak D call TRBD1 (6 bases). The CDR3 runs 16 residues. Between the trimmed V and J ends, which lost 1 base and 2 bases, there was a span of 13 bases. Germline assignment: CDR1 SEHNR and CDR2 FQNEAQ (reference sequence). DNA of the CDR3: TGTGCCAGCAGCTTAGTAGGACAGCCACACACAGATACGCAGTATTTT. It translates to CASSLVGQPHTDTQYF.

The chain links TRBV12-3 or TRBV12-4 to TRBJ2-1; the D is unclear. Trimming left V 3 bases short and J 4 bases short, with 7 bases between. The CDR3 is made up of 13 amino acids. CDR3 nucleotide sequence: TGTGCCAGCAGTTTGGCACTTTACAATGAGCAGTTCTTC. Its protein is CASSLALYNEQFF.

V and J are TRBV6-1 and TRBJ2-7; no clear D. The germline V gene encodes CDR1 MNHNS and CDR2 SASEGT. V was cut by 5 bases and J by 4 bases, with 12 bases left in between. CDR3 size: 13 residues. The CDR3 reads CASSLEPAYEQYF. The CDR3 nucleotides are TGTGCCAGCAGTCTGGAGCCGGCTTACGAGCAGTACTTC.

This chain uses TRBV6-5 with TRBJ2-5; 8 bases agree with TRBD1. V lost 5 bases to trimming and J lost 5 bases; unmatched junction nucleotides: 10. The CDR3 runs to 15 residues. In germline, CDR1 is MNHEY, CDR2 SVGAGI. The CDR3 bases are TGTGCCAGCAGTCGATTGACAGGGGCTGTGGAGACCCAGTACTTC. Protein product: CASSRLTGAVETQYF.

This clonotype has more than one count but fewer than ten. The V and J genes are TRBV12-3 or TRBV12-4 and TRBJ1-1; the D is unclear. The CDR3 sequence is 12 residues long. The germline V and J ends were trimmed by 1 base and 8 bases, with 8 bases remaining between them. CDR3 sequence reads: CASSLGVREAFF. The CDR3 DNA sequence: TGTGCCAGCAGTTTAGGCGTCAGGGAAGCTTTCTTT.

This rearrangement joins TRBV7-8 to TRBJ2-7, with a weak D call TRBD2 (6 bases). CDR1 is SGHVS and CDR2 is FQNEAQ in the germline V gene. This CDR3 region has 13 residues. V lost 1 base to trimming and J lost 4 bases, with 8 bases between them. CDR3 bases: TGTGCCAGCAGCTTAGGGAGGGAGTACGAGCAGTACTTC. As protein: CASSLGREYEQYF.